These T cell receptor beta chains were read from a single sample in a study of T cells in localized non-small cell lung cancer. Profiling relied on immunoSEQ multiplex PCR, and the TCRdb table lists in-frame clones only, not all of them. Among 25,000 to 30,000 clones listed, about 87% were seen once. Sequenced material: peripheral blood, taken before any cancer treatment. These TCRs come from a woman aged 18-49 years with stage I lung adenocarcinoma. Both conserved end residues are trimmed from each CDR3. The order of the fields is V gene, CDR3 protein.

v_call: TRBV6-1; cdr3_aa: ASSEGRVVLLGNQPQH
v_call: TRBV5-1; cdr3_aa: ASSLRGAEAF
v_call: TRBV7-2; cdr3_aa: ASSHSGQGYGYT
v_call: TRBV27; cdr3_aa: ASSLGQAGSDTQY
v_call: TRBV10-1; cdr3_aa: ASSEWVGQPQH
v_call: TRBV5-1; cdr3_aa: ASSLGLAGISTDTQY
v_call: TRBV7-8; cdr3_aa: ASSSGPSGRVVGAKNIQY
v_call: TRBV5-4; cdr3_aa: ASSLGGTGEAF
v_call: TRBV6-6; cdr3_aa: ASTRQGDQPQH
v_call: TRBV19; cdr3_aa: ASRQVMNTEAF
v_call: TRBV7-9; cdr3_aa: ASSLAILADYKF
v_call: TRBV4-1; cdr3_aa: ASSQESIQGHEKLF
v_call: TRBV19; cdr3_aa: ASSADRDWFYNEQF
v_call: TRBV4-3; cdr3_aa: ASSQVFLSGSYNEQF
v_call: TRBV30; cdr3_aa: AVGREYRSEQF
v_call: TRBV7-2; cdr3_aa: ASSATGEGPYEQY
v_call: TRBV2; cdr3_aa: ASRWGLLTEAF
v_call: TRBV11-3; cdr3_aa: ASSHGTGYGYT
v_call: TRBV30; cdr3_aa: AWSLLAGERFYEQY
v_call: TRBV13; cdr3_aa: ASSLEGRGRVNTEAF
v_call: TRBV19; cdr3_aa: ASSLPGLAGVGTDTQY
v_call: TRBV28; cdr3_aa: ASSLWGAPYNEQF
v_call: TRBV20-1; cdr3_aa: SAHRDTIY
v_call: TRBV2; cdr3_aa: ASSDGQRTQY
v_call: TRBV5-5; cdr3_aa: ASKKTTSGRGEQF
v_call: TRBV21-1; cdr3_aa: ASSKARGGTSGNTIY
v_call: TRBV7-7; cdr3_aa: ASSRRSRDFTGELF
v_call: TRBV5-6; cdr3_aa: ASSPIGAGTEAF